This T cell receptor (beta chain) stems from a study of immune evolution from preneoplasia to lung adenocarcinoma. This CDR3 is built from 13 residues. The V gene lost 0 bases and the J gene lost 2 bases, with 7 bases spanning the gap. Germline V CDR1 and CDR2: GTSNPN, SVGIG (reference sequence). Sequencing used immunoSEQ multiplex PCR; TCRdb keeps in-frame clones, though not all of them. Here the sample spans fewer than 50,000 clones, 70% to 85% being singletons. The sequencing input was FFPE invasive lung adenocarcinoma tissue. The chain combines TRBV30 with TRBJ2-5, with D hard to call. This sequence originates from a person aged 55 to 75 with lung adenocarcinoma. The CDR3 sequence: CAWSVNLQETQYF. The CDR3 DNA sequence: TGTGCCTGGAGTGTAAACTTACAAGAGACCCAGTACTTC.